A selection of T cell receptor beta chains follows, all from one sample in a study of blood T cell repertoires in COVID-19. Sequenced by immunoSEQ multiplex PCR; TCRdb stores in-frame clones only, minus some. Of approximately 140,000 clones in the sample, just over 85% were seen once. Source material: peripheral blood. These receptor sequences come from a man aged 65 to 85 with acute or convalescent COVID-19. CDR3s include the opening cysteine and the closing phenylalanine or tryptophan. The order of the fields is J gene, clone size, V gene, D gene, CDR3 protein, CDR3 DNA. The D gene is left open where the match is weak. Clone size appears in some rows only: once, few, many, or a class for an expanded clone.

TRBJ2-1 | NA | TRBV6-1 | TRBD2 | CASSEWGEGRNEQFF | TGTGCCAGCAGTGAATGGGGGGAGGGCCGCAATGAGCAGTTCTTC
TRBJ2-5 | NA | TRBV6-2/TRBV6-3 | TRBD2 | CASSYGGSGGETQYF | TGTGCCAGCAGTTACGGCGGGAGTGGGGGAGAGACCCAGTACTTC
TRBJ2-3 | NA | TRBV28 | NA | CASSLPGGLIIDTQYF | TGTGCCAGCAGTTTGCCCGGTGGGCTTATAATAGATACGCAGTATTTT
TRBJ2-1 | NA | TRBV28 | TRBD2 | CASSLSSGGVNEQFF | TGTGCCAGCAGTTTATCTAGCGGTGGGGTAAATGAGCAGTTCTTC
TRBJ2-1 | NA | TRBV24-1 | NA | CATSDGGRLYNEQFF | TGTGCCACCAGTGATGGTGGGAGGCTCTACAATGAGCAGTTCTTC
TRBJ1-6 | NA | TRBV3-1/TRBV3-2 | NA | CASSPPGRVFRSRGSPLHF | TGTGCCAGCAGCCCACCCGGAAGAGTCTTTCGGAGCCGGGGGTCACCCCTCCACTTT
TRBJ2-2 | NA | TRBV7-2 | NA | CASSIPGTANTGELFF | TGTGCCAGCAGCATACCCGGGACTGCGAACACCGGGGAGCTGTTTTTT
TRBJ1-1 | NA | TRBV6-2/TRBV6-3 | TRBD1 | CASSYSNRGSLDTEAFF | TGTGCCAGCAGTTACTCGAACAGGGGGAGTCTGGACACTGAAGCTTTCTTT
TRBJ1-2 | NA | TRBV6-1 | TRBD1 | CASSVWGTGASYGYTF | TGTGCCAGCAGTGTTTGGGGAACAGGGGCTTCTTATGGCTACACCTTC
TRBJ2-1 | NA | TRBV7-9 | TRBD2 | CASSFLAGDNEQFF | TGTGCCAGCAGCTTTCTAGCGGGAGACAATGAGCAGTTCTTC
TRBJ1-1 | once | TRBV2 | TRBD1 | CASSSDRGTEAFF | TGTGCCAGCAGTTCCGACAGGGGTACTGAAGCTTTCTTT
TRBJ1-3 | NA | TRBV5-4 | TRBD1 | CASSLQGANSGNTIYF | TGTGCCAGCAGCTTGCAGGGGGCGAACTCTGGAAACACCATATATTTT
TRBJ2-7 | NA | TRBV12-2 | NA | CASRLRPYPRYEQYF | TGTGCAAGTCGCTTACGTCCCTACCCCCGCTACGAGCAGTACTTC